This T cell receptor (beta chain) was profiled in a study of regulatory T cells. Notes on this clone: Antigen unknown.

General study points: In CD3G-deficient patients, conventional CD4+ T cells were enriched for hydrophobic CDR3 residues at positions 6 and 7. Patient repertoires had restricted TRB V-J pairs and skewed V and J usage, most in Tregs.

At testing, patients were 2 to 39 years old, with reduced naive and increased memory T-cell proportions. Regulatory (CD25-high CD127-low) and conventional (CD25-low CD127-high) CD4+ T cells were sorted separately. Germline lookup yields CDR1 LNHDA and CDR2 SQIVND (reference sequence). The length of the CDR3 is 13 residues. With 5 bases removed from V and 4 bases from J, the gap between germline ends came to 9 bases. The primer mix had 52 TRBV and 13 TRBJ primers. The method was immunoSEQ multiplex PCR; TCRdb's version includes in-frame clones alone and lacks a portion of them. This sample has about 32,000 clones; approximately 90% occur once, and the top ten carry 2% to 3%.

This TCR was sampled from a person aged 18 to 29 with CD3G deficiency. The chain joins TRBV19 to TRBJ2-1; D is possibly TRBD1 or TRBD2 (5 bases each). The sample consisted of conventional CD4+ T cells sorted from blood. As DNA, the CDR3 is TGTGCCAGTAGTTTGGGACCTTACAATGAGCAGTTCTTC. Amino acids: CASSLGPYNEQFF.